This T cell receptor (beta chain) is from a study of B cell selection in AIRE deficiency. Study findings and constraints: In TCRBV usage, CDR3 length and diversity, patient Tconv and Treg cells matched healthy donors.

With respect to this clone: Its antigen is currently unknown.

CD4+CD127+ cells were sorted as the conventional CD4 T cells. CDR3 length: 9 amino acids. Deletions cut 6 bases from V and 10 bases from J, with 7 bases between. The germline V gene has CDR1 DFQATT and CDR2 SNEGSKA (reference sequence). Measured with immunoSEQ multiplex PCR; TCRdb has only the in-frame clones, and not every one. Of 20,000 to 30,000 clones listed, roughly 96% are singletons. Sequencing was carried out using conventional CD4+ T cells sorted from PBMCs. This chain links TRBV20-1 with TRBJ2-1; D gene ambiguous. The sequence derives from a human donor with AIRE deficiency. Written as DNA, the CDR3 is TGCAGTGCCCGAATCGAGCAGTTCTTC. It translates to CSARIEQFF.